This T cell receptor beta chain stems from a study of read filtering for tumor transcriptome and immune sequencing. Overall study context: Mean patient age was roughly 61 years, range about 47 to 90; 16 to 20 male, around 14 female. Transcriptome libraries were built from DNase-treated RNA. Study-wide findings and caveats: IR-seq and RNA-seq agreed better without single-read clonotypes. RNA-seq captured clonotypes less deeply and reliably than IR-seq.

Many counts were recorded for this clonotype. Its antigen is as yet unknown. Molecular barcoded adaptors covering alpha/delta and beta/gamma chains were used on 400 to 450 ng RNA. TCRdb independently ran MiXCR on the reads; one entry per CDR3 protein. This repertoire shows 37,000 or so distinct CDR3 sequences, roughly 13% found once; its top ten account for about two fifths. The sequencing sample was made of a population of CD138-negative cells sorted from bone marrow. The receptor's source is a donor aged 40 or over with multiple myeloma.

The CDR3 region is CASSLTFGGEGTEQFF. The CDR3 coding sequence is TGTGCCAGCAGCCTTACCTTCGGGGGAGAAGGCACAGAGCAGTTCTTC. This sequence joins TRBV7-9 and TRBJ2-1, with TRBD2 as a possible D gene (6 bases). The germline V and J ends were trimmed by 5 bases and 10 bases, with 24 bases remaining between them. Germline loops: CDR1 SEHNR, CDR2 FQNEAQ (reference sequence). The CDR3 is made up of 16 amino acids.